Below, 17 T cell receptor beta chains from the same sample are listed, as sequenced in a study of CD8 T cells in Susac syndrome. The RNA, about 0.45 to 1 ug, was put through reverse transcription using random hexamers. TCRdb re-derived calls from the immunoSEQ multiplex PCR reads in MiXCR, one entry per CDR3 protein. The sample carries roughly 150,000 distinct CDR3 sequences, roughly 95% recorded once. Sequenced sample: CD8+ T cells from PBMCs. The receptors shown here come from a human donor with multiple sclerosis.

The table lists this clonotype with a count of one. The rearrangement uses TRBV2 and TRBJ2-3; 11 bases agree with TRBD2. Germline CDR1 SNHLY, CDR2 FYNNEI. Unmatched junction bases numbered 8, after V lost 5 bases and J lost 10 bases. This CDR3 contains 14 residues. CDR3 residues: CASSPGLAVGAQYF. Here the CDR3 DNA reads TGTGCCAGCAGTCCGGGACTAGCGGTGGGTGCGCAGTATTTT.

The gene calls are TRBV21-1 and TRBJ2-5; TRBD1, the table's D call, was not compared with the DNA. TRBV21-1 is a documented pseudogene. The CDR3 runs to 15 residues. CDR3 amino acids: CASSVRQGAGETQYF. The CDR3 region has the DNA TGTGCCAGCAGCGTTCGACAGGGGGCGGGAGAGACCCAGTACTTC.

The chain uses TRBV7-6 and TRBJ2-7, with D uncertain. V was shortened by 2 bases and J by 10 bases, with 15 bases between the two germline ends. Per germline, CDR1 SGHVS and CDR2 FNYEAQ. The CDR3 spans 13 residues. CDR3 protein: CASSLRPDSVQYV. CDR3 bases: TGTGCCAGCAGCTTACGACCCGACTCGGTTCAGTACGTC.

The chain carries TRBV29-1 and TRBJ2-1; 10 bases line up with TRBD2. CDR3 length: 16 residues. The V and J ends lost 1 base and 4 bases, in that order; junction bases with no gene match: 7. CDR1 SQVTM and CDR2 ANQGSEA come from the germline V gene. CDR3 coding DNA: TGCAGCGTTGAAGGGTGGCTAGCGGGGGCGTACAATGAGCAGTTCTTC. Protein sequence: CSVEGWLAGAYNEQFF.

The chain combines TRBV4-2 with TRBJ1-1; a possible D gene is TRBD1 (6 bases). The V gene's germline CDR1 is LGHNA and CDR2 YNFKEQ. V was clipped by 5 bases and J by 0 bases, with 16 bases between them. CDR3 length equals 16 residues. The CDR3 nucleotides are TGTGCCAGCAGCTCACCCCCCAGGGGACTGAACACTGAAGCTTTCTTT. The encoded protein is CASSSPPRGLNTEAFF.

The CDR3 nucleotides are TGTGCTAGTGGGGCGGGCAATCAGCCCCAGCATTTT. It encodes CASGAGNQPQHF. The V and J genes are TRBV12-5 and TRBJ1-5; D gene uncertain. The germline V gene has CDR1 LGHNT and CDR2 FRNRAP. The CDR3 has 12 amino acids. Trimming stripped 6 bases from V and 2 bases from J, with 5 bases between.

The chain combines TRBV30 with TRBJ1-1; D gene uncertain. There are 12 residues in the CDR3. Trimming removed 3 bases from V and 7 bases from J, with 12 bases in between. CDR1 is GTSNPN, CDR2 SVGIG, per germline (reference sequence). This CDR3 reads CAWSIGSDEAFF. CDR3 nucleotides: TGTGCCTGGAGCATAGGGTCGGATGAAGCTTTCTTT.

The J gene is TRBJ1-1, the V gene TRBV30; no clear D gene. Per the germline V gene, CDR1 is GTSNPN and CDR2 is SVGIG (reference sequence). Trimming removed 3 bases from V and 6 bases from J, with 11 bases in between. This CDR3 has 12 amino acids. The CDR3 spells CAWSPARAEAFF. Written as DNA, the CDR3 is TGTGCCTGGAGCCCGGCGAGGGCTGAAGCTTTCTTT.

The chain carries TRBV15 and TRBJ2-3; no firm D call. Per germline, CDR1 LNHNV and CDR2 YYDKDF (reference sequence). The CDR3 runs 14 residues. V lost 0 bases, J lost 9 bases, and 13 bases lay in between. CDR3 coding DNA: TGTGCCACCAGCAGAGATTCCCTCGCCGACACGCAGTATTTT. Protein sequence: CATSRDSLADTQYF.

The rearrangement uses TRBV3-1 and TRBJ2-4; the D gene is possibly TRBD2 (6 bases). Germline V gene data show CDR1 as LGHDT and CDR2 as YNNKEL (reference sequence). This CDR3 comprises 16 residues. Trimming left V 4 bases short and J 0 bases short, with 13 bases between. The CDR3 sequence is CASSRGGHQAKNIQYF. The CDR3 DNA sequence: TGTGCCAGCAGCCGAGGAGGGCATCAAGCCAAAAACATTCAGTACTTC.

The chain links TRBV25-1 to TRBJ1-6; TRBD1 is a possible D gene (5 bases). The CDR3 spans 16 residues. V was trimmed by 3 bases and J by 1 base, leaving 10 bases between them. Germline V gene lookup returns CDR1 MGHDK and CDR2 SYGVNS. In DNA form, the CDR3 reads TGTGCCAGCAGTGATGCGGAGGGGTCCTATAATTCACCCCTCCACTTT. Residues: CASSDAEGSYNSPLHF.

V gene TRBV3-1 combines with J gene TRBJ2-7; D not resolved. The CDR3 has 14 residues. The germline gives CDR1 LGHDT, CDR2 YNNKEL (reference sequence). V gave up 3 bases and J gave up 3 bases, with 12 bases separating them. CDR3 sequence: CASSQGGADYEQYF. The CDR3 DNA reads TGTGCCAGCAGCCAGGGTGGCGCAGACTACGAGCAGTACTTC.

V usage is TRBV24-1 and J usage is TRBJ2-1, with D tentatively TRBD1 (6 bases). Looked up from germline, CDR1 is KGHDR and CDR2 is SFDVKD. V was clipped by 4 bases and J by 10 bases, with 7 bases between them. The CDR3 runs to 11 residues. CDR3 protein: CATSERGEQFF. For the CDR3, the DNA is TGTGCCACCAGTGAAAGGGGGGAGCAGTTCTTC.

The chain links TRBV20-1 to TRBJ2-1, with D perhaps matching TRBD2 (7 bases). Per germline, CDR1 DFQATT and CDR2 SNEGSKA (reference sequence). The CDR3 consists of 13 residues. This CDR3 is CTVGGGGTDEQFF. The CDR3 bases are TGCACCGTCGGGGGCGGGGGTACCGATGAGCAGTTCTTC.

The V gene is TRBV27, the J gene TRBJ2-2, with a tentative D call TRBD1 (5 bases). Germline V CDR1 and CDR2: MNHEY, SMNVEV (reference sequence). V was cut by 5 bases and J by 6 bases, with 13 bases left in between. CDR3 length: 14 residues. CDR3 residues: CASSLRTTPGELFF. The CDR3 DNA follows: TGTGCCAGCAGTCTTAGGACAACTCCCGGGGAGCTGTTTTTT.

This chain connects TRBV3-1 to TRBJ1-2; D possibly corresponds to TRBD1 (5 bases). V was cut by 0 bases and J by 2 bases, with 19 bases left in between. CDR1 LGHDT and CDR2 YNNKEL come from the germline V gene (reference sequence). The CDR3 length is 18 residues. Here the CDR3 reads CASSQEEPWDLMNYGYTF. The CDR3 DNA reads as TGTGCCAGCAGCCAAGAGGAGCCGTGGGACCTGATGAACTATGGCTACACCTTC.

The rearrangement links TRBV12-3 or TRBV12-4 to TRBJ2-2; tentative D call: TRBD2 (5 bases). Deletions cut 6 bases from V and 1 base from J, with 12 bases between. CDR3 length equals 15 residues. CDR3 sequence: CASSPDSRNTGELFF. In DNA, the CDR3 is TGTGCCAGCAGCCCGGACTCGCGGAACACCGGGGAGCTGTTTTTT.